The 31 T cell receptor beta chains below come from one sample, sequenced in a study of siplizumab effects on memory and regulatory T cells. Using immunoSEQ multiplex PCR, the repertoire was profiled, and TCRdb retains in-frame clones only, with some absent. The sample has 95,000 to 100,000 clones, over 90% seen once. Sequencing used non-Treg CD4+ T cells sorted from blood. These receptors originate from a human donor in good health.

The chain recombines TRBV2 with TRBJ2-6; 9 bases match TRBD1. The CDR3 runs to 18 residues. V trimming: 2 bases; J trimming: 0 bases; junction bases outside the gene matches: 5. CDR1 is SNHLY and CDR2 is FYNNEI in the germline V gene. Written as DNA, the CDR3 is TGTGCCAGCAGTGAAAGGGGACAGGGTTACTCTGGGGCCAACGTCCTGACTTTC. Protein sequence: CASSERGQGYSGANVLTF.

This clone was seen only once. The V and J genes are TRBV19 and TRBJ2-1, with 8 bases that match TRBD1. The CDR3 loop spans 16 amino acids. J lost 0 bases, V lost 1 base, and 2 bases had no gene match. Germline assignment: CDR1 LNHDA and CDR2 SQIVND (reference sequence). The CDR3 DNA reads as TGTGCCAGTAGTATAGGGACAGGGTACTCCTACAATGAGCAGTTCTTC. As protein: CASSIGTGYSYNEQFF.

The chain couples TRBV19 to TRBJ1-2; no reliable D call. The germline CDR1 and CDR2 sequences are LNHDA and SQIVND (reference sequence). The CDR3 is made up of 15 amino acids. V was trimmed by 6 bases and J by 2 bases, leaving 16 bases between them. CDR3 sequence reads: CASSRELDGNYGYTF. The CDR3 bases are TGTGCCAGTAGCCGCGAGCTCGACGGGAACTATGGCTACACCTTC.

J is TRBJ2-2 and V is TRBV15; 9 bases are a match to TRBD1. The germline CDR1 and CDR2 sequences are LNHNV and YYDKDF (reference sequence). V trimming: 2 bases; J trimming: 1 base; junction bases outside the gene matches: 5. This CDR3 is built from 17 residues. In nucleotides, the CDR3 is TGTGCCACCAGCAGATCGCCGGGACAGGGGAACACCGGGGAGCTGTTTTTT. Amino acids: CATSRSPGQGNTGELFF.

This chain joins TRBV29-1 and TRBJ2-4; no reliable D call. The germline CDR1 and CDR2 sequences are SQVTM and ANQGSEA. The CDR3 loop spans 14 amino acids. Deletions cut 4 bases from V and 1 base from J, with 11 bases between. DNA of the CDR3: TGCAGCGTTGGTTCCAGTGGGGCCAAAAACATTCAGTACTTC. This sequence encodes CSVGSSGAKNIQYF.

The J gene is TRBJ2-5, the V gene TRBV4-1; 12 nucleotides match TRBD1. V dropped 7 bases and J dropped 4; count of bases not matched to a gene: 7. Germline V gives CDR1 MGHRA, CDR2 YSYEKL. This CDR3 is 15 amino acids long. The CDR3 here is CASKGQGASGETQYF. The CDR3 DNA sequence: TGCGCCAGCAAGGGACAGGGGGCCTCGGGAGAGACCCAGTACTTC.

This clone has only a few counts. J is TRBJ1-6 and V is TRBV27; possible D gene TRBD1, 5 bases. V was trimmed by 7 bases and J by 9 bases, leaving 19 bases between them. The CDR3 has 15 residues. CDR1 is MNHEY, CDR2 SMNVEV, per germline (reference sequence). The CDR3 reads CASTFGGGPGSPLHF. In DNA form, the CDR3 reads TGTGCCAGCACCTTTGGGGGAGGACCGGGTTCACCCCTCCACTTT.

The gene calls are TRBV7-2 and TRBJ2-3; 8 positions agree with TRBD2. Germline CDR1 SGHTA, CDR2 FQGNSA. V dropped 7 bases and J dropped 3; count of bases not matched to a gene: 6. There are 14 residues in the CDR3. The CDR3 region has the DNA TGTGCCAGCAACCTACTAGCGGCAACAGATACGCAGTATTTT. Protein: CASNLLAATDTQYF. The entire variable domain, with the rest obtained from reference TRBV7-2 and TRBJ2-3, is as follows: GAGVSQSPSNKVTEKGKDVELRCDPISGHTALYWYRQSLGQGLEFLIYFQGNSAPDKSGLPSDRFSAERTGGSVSTLTIQRTQQEDSAVYLCASNLLAATDTQYFGPGTRLTVL.

CDR3 loop: CASSLMGQGASEQYF. Written as DNA, the CDR3 is TGTGCCAGCAGCTTGATGGGACAGGGGGCAAGTGAGCAGTACTTC. The chain recombines TRBV5-6 with TRBJ2-7; 12 nucleotides match TRBD1. This CDR3 region has 15 residues. Germline V gene data show CDR1 as SGHDT and CDR2 as YYEEEE. V was pared by 1 base and J by 7 bases, with 6 bases of the junction left unmatched.

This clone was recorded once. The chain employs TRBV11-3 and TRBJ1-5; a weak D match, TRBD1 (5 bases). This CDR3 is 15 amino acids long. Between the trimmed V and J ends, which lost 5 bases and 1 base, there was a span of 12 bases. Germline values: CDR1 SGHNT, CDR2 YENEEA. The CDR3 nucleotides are TGTGCCAGCAGCCCCGGGGGGGAGAGCAATCAGCCCCAGCATTTT. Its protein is CASSPGGESNQPQHF.

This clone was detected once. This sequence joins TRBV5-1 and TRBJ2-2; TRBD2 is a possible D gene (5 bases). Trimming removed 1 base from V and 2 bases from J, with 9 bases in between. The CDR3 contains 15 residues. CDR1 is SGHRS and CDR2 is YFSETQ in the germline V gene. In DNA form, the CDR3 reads TGCGCCAGCAGCTTGAGGCTAGCCAACACCGGGGAGCTGTTTTTT. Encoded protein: CASSLRLANTGELFF.

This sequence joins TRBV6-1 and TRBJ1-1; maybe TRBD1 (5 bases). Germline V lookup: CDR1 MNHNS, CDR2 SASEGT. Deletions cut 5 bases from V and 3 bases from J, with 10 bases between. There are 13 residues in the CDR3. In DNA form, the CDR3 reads TGTGCCAGCAGTAAAACCAGGGACACTGAAGCTTTCTTT. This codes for CASSKTRDTEAFF.

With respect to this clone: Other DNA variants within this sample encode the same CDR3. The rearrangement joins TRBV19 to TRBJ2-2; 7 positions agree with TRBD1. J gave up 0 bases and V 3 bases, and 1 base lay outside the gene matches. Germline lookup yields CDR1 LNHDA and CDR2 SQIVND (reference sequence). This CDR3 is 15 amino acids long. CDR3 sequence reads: CASSIQGANTGELFF. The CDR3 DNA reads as TGTGCCAGTAGTATCCAGGGGGCGAACACCGGGGAGCTGTTTTTT.

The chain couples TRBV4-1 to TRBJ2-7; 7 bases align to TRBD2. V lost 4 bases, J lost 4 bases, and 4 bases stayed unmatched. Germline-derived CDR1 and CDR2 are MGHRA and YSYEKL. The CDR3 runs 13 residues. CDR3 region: CASSRVSGYEQYF. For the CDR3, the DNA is TGCGCCAGCAGCCGCGTTAGCGGGTACGAGCAGTACTTC.

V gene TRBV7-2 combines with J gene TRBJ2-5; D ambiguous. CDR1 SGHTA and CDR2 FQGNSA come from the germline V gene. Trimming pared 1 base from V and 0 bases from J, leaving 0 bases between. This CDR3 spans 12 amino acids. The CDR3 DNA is TGTGCCAGCAGCTTAGACCAAGAGACCCAGTACTTC. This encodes CASSLDQETQYF.

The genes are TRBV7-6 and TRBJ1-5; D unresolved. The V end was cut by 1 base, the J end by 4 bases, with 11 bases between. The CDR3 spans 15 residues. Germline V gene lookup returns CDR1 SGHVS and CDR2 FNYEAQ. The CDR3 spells CASSLVAVGNQPQHF. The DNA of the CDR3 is TGTGCCAGCAGCTTAGTCGCAGTCGGGAATCAGCCCCAGCATTTT.

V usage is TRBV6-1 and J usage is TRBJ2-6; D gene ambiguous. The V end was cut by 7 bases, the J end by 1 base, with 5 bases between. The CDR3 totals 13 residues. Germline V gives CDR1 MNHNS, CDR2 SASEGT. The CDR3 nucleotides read TGTGCCAGCAAGGAGTCTGGGGCCAACGTCCTGACTTTC. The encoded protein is CASKESGANVLTF.

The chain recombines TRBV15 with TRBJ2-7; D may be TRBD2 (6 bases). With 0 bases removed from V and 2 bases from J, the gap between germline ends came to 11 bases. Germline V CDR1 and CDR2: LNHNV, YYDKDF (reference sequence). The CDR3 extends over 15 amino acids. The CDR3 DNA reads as TGTGCCACCAGCAGAGACCCGGGAGCTACCTACGAGCAGTACTTC. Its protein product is CATSRDPGATYEQYF.

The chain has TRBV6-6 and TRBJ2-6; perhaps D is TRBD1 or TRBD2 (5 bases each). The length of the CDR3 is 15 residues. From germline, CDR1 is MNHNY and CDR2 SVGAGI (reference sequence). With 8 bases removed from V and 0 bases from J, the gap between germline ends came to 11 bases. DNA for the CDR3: TGTGCCAGCGGAACAGGAGGCTCTGGGGCCAACGTCCTGACTTTC. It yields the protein CASGTGGSGANVLTF.

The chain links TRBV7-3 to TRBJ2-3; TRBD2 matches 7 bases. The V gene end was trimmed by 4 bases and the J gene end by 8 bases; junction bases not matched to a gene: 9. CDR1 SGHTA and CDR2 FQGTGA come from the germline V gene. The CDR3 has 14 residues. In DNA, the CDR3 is TGTGCCAGCAGCTCTTGGACTAGTAATGGTACGCAGTATTTT. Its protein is CASSSWTSNGTQYF. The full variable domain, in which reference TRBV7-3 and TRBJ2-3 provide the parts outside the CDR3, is GAGVSQTPSNKVTEKGKYVELRCDPISGHTALYWYRQSLGQGPEFLIYFQGTGAADDSGLPNDRFFAVRPEGSVSTLKIQRTERGDSAVYLCASSSWTSNGTQYFGPGTRLTVL.

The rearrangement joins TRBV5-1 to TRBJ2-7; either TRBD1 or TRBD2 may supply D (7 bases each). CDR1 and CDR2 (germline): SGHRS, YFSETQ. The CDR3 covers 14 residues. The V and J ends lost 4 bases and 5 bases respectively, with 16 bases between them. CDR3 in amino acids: CASSTRQGGHEQYF. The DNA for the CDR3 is TGCGCCAGCAGCACCCGACAGGGAGGGCACGAGCAGTACTTC.

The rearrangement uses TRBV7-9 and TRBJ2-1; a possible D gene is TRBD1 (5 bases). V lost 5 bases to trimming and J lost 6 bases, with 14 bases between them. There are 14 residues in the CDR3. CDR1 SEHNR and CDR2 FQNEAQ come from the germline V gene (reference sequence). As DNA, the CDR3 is TGTGCCAGCAGCCCACAAAGGGGCCCCAATGAGCAGTTCTTC. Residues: CASSPQRGPNEQFF.

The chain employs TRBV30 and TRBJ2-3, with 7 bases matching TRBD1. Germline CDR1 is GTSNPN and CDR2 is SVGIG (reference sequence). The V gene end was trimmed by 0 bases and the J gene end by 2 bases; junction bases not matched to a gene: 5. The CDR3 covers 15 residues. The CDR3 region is CAWSVRRGSTDTQYF. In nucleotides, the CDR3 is TGTGCCTGGAGTGTACGCAGGGGGTCCACAGATACGCAGTATTTT.

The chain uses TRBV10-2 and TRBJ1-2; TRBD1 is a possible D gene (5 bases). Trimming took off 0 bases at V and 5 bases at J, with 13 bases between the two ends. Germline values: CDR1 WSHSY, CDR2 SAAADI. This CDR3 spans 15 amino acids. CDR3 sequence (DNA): TGCGCCAGCAGTGAGTCGGGGGGAATCTTTTATGGCTACACCTTC. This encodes CASSESGGIFYGYTF.

The CDR3: CASSQELVADTQYF. CDR3 nucleotides: TGCGCCAGCAGCCAAGAACTAGTAGCAGATACGCAGTATTTT. V is TRBV4-1 and J is TRBJ2-3, with D maybe TRBD2 (5 bases). The CDR3 has 14 amino acids. Trimming cost V 0 bases and J 4 bases, with 8 bases left between them. Germline V gives CDR1 MGHRA, CDR2 YSYEKL.

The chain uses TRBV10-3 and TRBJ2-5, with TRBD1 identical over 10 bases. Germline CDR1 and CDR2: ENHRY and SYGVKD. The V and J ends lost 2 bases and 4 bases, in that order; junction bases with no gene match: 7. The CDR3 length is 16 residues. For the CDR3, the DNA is TGTGCCATCAGTGAGAGAGGACAGGGGGTGGGAGAGACCCAGTACTTC. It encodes CAISERGQGVGETQYF.

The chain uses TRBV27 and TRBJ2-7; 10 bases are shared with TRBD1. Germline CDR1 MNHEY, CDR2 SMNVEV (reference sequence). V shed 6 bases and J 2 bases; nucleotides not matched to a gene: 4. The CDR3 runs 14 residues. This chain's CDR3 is CASRRQGATYEQYF. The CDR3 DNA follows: TGTGCCAGCAGGCGACAGGGGGCCACCTACGAGCAGTACTTC.

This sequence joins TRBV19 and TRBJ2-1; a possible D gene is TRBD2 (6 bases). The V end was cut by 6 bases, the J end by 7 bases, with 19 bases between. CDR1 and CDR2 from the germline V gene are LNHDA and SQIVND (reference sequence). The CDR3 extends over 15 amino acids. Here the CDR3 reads CASRNQPLAGNEQFF. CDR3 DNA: TGTGCCAGTAGGAACCAACCACTAGCAGGTAATGAGCAGTTCTTC.

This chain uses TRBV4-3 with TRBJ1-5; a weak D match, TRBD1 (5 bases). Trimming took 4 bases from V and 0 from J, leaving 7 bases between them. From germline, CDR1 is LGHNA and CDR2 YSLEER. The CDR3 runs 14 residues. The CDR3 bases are TGCGCCAGCAGCCTGACAGTTAGCAATCAGCCCCAGCATTTT. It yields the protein CASSLTVSNQPQHF.

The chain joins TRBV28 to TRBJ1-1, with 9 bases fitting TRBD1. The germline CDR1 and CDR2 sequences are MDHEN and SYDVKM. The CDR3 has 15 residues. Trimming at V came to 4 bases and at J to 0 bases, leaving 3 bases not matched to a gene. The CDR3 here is CASSWGTGLNTEAFF. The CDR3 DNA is TGTGCCAGCAGTTGGGGGACAGGGTTGAACACTGAAGCTTTCTTT.

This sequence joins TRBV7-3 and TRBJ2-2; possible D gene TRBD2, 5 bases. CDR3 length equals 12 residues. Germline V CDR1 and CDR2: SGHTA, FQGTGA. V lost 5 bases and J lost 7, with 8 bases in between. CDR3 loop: CASSPGDGELFF. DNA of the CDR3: TGTGCCAGCAGCCCCGGGGACGGGGAGCTGTTTTTT.